The sample holds a few counts of the clone carrying this TCR beta chain. Its antigen remains unidentified. The study team obtained lesional scalp punch biopsies and peripheral blood from alopecia areata patients. Sorting separated CD4+ and CD8+ T cells out of PBMCs. The sample originates from a study of CD8+ T cells in alopecia areata. cDNA serving as the sequencing template came from extracted, reverse transcribed RNA. Generated by immunoSEQ multiplex PCR, the TCRdb table keeps only in-frame clones and is missing some. The data hold 160,000 or so clones, with approximately 70% observed a single time. Study-wide findings and caveats: Lesional scalp exceeded normal scalp in clonality, especially in alopecia totalis/universalis. The study found TCR sharing across patients less clear than in mice, possibly for HLA reasons.

The CDR3 is 14 amino acids. The germline CDR1 and CDR2 sequences are MNHEY and SMNVEV (reference sequence). V was pared by 5 bases and J by 5 bases, with 15 bases between. This sample comprised CD8+ T cells sorted from blood, obtained at week 0. This clonotype originated in a human donor with alopecia areata. The rearrangement joins TRBV27 to TRBJ2-5; D not certain. The CDR3 protein is CASSTLRPTETQYF. The CDR3, as DNA: TGTGCCAGCAGTACCTTAAGGCCCACCGAGACCCAGTACTTC.